Listed here is a single TCR beta chain. Its antigen has not been determined. Per-base quality was not reported, and no clone a single base away is much larger than it. The donors belonged to the validation cohort of under 150 subjects, which was separate from the roughly 670-subject first cohort. The sample originates from a study of cytomegalovirus exposure and HLA in healthy donors (TCRdb year 2017). About the investigation overall: The roughly 670 repertoires of the first cohort and the 95 to 150 validation repertoires were produced on the same platform, according to a later analysis. The study was designed to test whether signatures of past pathogen exposure could be identified by cataloging public T cell receptors. To predict cytomegalovirus infection status, the study brought together high-throughput TCR immunosequencing, statistical association of individual TCRs with disease status, and machine learning. Besides the first cohort of 550 to 750 subjects, a separate validation cohort made up of 120 different subjects was used. General study outcomes and caveats: In vitro tests confirmed that three of the cytomegalovirus-associated TCR beta chains recognize cytomegalovirus antigens. In both the original and validation cohorts, the classifier was reported to diagnose cytomegalovirus status with high specificity and sensitivity. Across donors, most TCR sequences were observed very rarely, whereas some public TCRs were present in many individuals. It was suggested by the authors that the approach could potentially be generalized to other disease states and immunological phenotypes. A later analysis lacked HLA typing for the validation cohort, so it scored co-occurrence in that cohort across all 110 or so repertoires. Of the cluster scores, around 95% were above 0 in a later analysis, which found that TCRs clustered in the first cohort also tended to co-occur in the 130 or so validation repertoires. In the study, roughly 160 TCR beta chains were listed as associated with cytomegalovirus.

V was cut back by 10 bases and J by 2 bases, leaving a gap of 14 bases between them. Via the germline V gene (reference sequence), CDR1 is MNHEY and CDR2 SMNVEV. The CDR3 contains 14 residues, cysteine and phenylalanine counted. Just the 42-base CDR3 DNA is kept, in frame starting at base 1. Library preparation used the immunoSEQ multiplex PCR assay. The paper's processing steps were these. A statistical classification framework was built to diagnose cytomegalovirus status from the catalog of TCR beta chain sequences. The source is immuneACCESS, and TCRdb retained only in-frame sequences with V and J called. Part of the clones is not carried over; for the studies checked, unresolved V genes explain less than half of this, and the remainder is unexplained. Clone size and V and J calls were adopted from that table, with D and trimming inferred from the DNA. Within this sample are around 150,000 clones, with around 81% of them counted one time only. The ten top clones hold about 2% of the sample.

This clonotype originated in a young man in good health and CMV-seropositive. The V and J segments used are TRBV27 and TRBJ2-2, and the D gene may be TRBD1, 6 bases matching. Sequencing was done on a sample of PBMCs. The DNA is TGTGCCACCAGAAGGGGGACAAACACCGGGGAGCTGTTTTTT. It translates to CATRRGTNTGELFF.